The next 29 T cell receptor beta chains were all read from a single sample in a study of blood T cell repertoires in COVID-19. Measured with immunoSEQ multiplex PCR; TCRdb has only the in-frame clones, and not every one. This sample has 150,000 to 200,000 clones; roughly four fifths occur once, and the top ten carry around a fifth. The sequencing input was peripheral blood. The origin of the receptors is a woman over 75 with acute or convalescent COVID-19.

This chain connects TRBV13 to TRBJ1-1, with TRBD1 matching 8 bases. The germline gives CDR1 PRHDT, CDR2 FYEKMQ (reference sequence). V shed 5 bases, J shed 4 bases, and the junction held 9 bases outside the gene matches. CDR3 length equals 15 residues. This CDR3 reads CASSTRMGTGTEAFF. CDR3 coding DNA: TGTGCCAGCAGCACCCGAATGGGGACAGGCACTGAAGCTTTCTTT.

The J gene is TRBJ1-5, the V gene TRBV18, with no clear D. The length of the CDR3 is 15 residues. Germline lookup yields CDR1 KGHSH and CDR2 LQKENI. V was trimmed by 0 bases and J by 3 bases, leaving 9 bases between them. CDR3 nucleotides: TGTGCCAGCTCACCACCTACGGGGTACAATCAGCCCCAGCATTTT. Its protein product is CASSPPTGYNQPQHF.

CDR3 residues: CASSKAQTTGFYGYTF. In DNA, the CDR3 is TGTGCCAGCAGCAAAGCGCAGACCACAGGGTTTTATGGCTACACCTTC. V usage is TRBV21-1 and J usage is TRBJ1-2; the D call TRBD1 from the table was never checked on the DNA. TRBV21-1 is described as a pseudogene. This CDR3 spans 16 amino acids.

This rearrangement joins TRBV7-2 to TRBJ1-3, with 10 bases matching TRBD1. Germline V gene lookup returns CDR1 SGHTA and CDR2 FQGNSA. After removal of 4 bases from V and 3 bases from J, the junction contained 6 bases not matched to a gene. CDR3 size: 16 residues. The CDR3 DNA sequence: TGTGCCAGCAGCTATAGAGACAGGGGGCTTGGAAACACCATATATTTT. Amino acid sequence: CASSYRDRGLGNTIYF.

For the CDR3, the DNA is TGTGCCACCAGCAGTGGATCGGCGGGACTCAAAGGCGAGCAGTACTTC. This codes for CATSSGSAGLKGEQYF. The chain recombines TRBV15 with TRBJ2-7; D perhaps matches TRBD2 (6 bases). The germline CDR1 and CDR2 sequences are LNHNV and YYDKDF (reference sequence). The CDR3 loop spans 16 amino acids. V dropped 3 bases and J dropped 6 bases, with 21 bases sitting between them.

V usage is TRBV5-1 and J usage is TRBJ2-3, with D unclear. CDR3 length: 14 amino acids. Trimming took 4 bases from V and 0 from J, leaving 9 bases between them. Germline V gives CDR1 SGHRS, CDR2 YFSETQ. The DNA of the CDR3 is TGCGCCAGCAGCCTCCCGTCTAGCACAGATACGCAGTATTTT. Its protein product is CASSLPSSTDTQYF.

V gene TRBV29-1 combines with J gene TRBJ1-1, with TRBD1 matching over 7 bases. J gave up 0 bases and V 5 bases, and 3 bases lay outside the gene matches. This CDR3 spans 13 amino acids. Germline V lookup: CDR1 SQVTM, CDR2 ANQGSEA. CDR3 residues: CSVSDRVNTEAFF. In DNA form, the CDR3 reads TGCAGCGTTTCCGACAGGGTGAACACTGAAGCTTTCTTT.

The chain recombines TRBV3-1 (or the pseudogene TRBV3-2) with TRBJ1-2; D possibly corresponds to TRBD1 (6 bases). Trimming cost V 4 bases and J 2 bases, with 14 bases left between them. The CDR3 sequence is 15 residues long. CDR1 is LGHDT and CDR2 is YNNKEL in the germline V gene (reference sequence). CDR3 sequence: CASSPDGGRNYGYTF. CDR3 in DNA: TGTGCCAGCAGCCCGGACGGGGGGCGCAACTATGGCTACACCTTC.

The chain is built from TRBV14 and TRBJ1-4; possible D gene TRBD1, 6 bases. The CDR3 has 15 residues. Between the trimmed V and J ends, which lost 6 bases and 3 bases, there was a span of 14 bases. Germline V gives CDR1 SGHDN, CDR2 FVKESK. This CDR3 reads CASRLSGAPNEKLFF. The CDR3 region has the DNA TGTGCCAGCAGGCTATCAGGGGCGCCTAATGAAAAACTGTTTTTT.

This clone was seen a handful of times. The chain is built from TRBV18 and TRBJ2-5; a weak D match, TRBD2 (6 bases). This CDR3 comprises 16 residues. Trimming shortened V by 3 bases and J by 4 bases, and 18 bases separated the two germline ends. CDR1 and CDR2 (germline): KGHSH, LQKENI. Written as DNA, the CDR3 is TGTGCCAGCTCACCCCCGGGACTCACTAAGGGAGAGACCCAGTACTTC. Amino acid sequence: CASSPPGLTKGETQYF.

This chain joins TRBV11-1 and TRBJ2-3; 8 bases align to TRBD2. This CDR3 contains 17 residues. Germline V gene data show CDR1 as SGHAT and CDR2 as FQDESV (reference sequence). Trimming at V came to 0 bases and at J to 2 bases, leaving 7 bases not matched to a gene. The CDR3: CASSLAPLAGLTDTQYF. The CDR3 DNA reads as TGTGCCAGCAGCTTAGCCCCCTTAGCGGGGCTCACAGATACGCAGTATTTT.

V usage is TRBV6-5 and J usage is TRBJ1-2; D might be TRBD1 (5 bases). V lost 0 bases, J lost 8 bases, and 13 bases lay in between. This CDR3 spans 14 amino acids. The V gene's germline CDR1 is MNHEY and CDR2 SVGAGI. In DNA form, the CDR3 reads TGTGCCAGCAGTTACTCCAGGGTGCTCGGCGGCTACACCTTC. Protein sequence: CASSYSRVLGGYTF.

The CDR3 is CASSYGTPKGGEQFF. The CDR3 region has the DNA TGTGCCAGCAGCTACGGGACTCCTAAAGGAGGTGAGCAGTTCTTC. The rearrangement links TRBV5-4 to TRBJ2-1, with D possibly matching TRBD2 (6 bases). Germline lookup yields CDR1 SGHNT and CDR2 YYREEE (reference sequence). V lost 3 bases to trimming and J lost 9 bases, with 19 bases between them. The CDR3 extends over 15 amino acids.

The count of this clone is one. The V gene is TRBV3-1 (or the pseudogene TRBV3-2), the J gene TRBJ2-5, with D perhaps matching TRBD2 (6 bases). The CDR3 has 13 residues. CDR1 and CDR2 (germline): LGHDT, YNNKEL (reference sequence). V lost 2 bases and J 5 bases, leaving 9 bases between the germline ends. DNA of the CDR3: TGTGCCAGCAGCCAACCTGGGAGGGAGACCCAGTACTTC. Translating it yields CASSQPGRETQYF.

The chain combines TRBV4-3 with TRBJ2-1; unclear D gene. The CDR3 covers 14 residues. Trimming removed 0 bases at V and 6 bases at J, with 9 bases between. Germline V gene sequence: CDR1 LGHNA, CDR2 YSLEER. In nucleotides, the CDR3 is TGCGCCAGCAGCCAAGATCAGTGGTCCAATGAGCAGTTCTTC. The encoded protein is CASSQDQWSNEQFF.

The gene calls are TRBV19 and TRBJ1-5; 7 bases agree with TRBD1. The germline CDR1 and CDR2 sequences are LNHDA and SQIVND (reference sequence). The CDR3 runs to 13 residues. J lost 5 bases, V lost 3 bases, and 1 base had no gene match. The CDR3 nucleotides are TGTGCCAGTAGTATCCAGGGGGATCAGCCCCAGCATTTT. Amino acids: CASSIQGDQPQHF.

The chain has TRBV27 and TRBJ2-1; possibly TRBD2 for D (6 bases). CDR3 size: 19 residues. Trimming cost V 6 bases and J 2 bases, with 26 bases left between them. In germline, CDR1 is MNHEY, CDR2 SMNVEV (reference sequence). The CDR3 DNA sequence: TGTGCCAGCAGACCCTTAGCTGGAGGAGGGGTCCGGACCTACAATGAGCAGTTCTTC. Translating it yields CASRPLAGGGVRTYNEQFF.

The rearrangement links TRBV3-1 (or the pseudogene TRBV3-2) to TRBJ1-6; 8 bases fit TRBD1. The CDR3 runs 16 residues. After removal of 5 bases from V and 8 bases from J, the junction contained 11 bases not matched to a gene. Germline V gene sequence: CDR1 LGHDT, CDR2 YNNKEL (reference sequence). Here the CDR3 DNA reads TGTGCCAGCAGCGACGGACAGGGCGTGTGGGATTCACCCCTCCACTTT. It specifies CASSDGQGVWDSPLHF.

The chain couples TRBV7-9 to TRBJ2-1, with D possibly being TRBD1 (6 bases). V lost 3 bases to trimming and J lost 7 bases, with 16 bases between them. CDR3 length equals 15 residues. Looked up from germline, CDR1 is SEHNR and CDR2 is FQNEAQ (reference sequence). The CDR3 loop reads CASSLAGEWSNEQFF. CDR3 coding DNA: TGTGCCAGCAGCTTGGCAGGGGAGTGGTCGAATGAGCAGTTCTTC.

The rearrangement joins TRBV4-2 to TRBJ2-2; perhaps TRBD2 as D (5 bases). CDR1 and CDR2 from the germline V gene are LGHNA and YNFKEQ. V lost 2 bases to trimming and J lost 0 bases, with 10 bases between them. The CDR3 spans 16 residues. The chain's CDR3 is CASSQSSSANTGELFF. The CDR3 nucleotides read TGTGCCAGCAGCCAATCTAGCAGCGCGAACACCGGGGAGCTGTTTTTT.

This clone was seen just once. The gene calls are TRBV7-9 and TRBJ2-2; 9 nucleotides line up with TRBD2. Germline V lookup: CDR1 SEHNR, CDR2 FQNEAQ (reference sequence). With V trimmed by 5 bases and J by 6 bases, 10 bases remained unmatched. This CDR3 has 16 residues. CDR3 coding DNA: TGTGCCAGCAGCCCCTCGGGACTAGCTATAGCCGGGGAGCTGTTTTTT. Residues: CASSPSGLAIAGELFF. The whole variable domain, remainder taken from reference TRBV7-9 and TRBJ2-2, is DTGVSQNPRHKITKRGQNVTFRCDPISEHNRLYWYRQTLGQGPEFLTYFQNEAQLEKSRLLSDRFSAERPKGSFSTLEIQRTEQGDSAMYLCASSPSGLAIAGELFFGEGSRLTVL.

The V call is TRBV18, the J call TRBJ2-7, with 7 bases matching TRBD2. There are 16 residues in the CDR3. The V gene end was trimmed by 3 bases and the J gene end by 0 bases; junction bases not matched to a gene: 8. CDR1 and CDR2 from the germline V gene are KGHSH and LQKENI. CDR3 sequence: CASSPQGGLGSYEQYF. In DNA, the CDR3 is TGTGCCAGCTCACCTCAGGGCGGACTAGGCTCCTACGAGCAGTACTTC.

The V gene is TRBV7-9, the J gene TRBJ1-1; TRBD1 matches at 10 bases. The V gene's germline CDR1 is SEHNR and CDR2 FQNEAQ (reference sequence). With V trimmed by 3 bases and J by 4 bases, 5 bases remained unmatched. The CDR3 has 15 amino acids. The DNA of the CDR3 is TGTGCCAGCAGCTTCTGGACAGGGGGGGTCACTGAAGCTTTCTTT. Its protein product is CASSFWTGGVTEAFF.

CDR3 amino acids: CASSSFPGLASGELFF. The DNA of the CDR3 is TGTGCCAGCAGCTCTTTTCCAGGACTAGCATCCGGGGAGCTGTTTTTT. The chain recombines TRBV5-4 with TRBJ2-2; TRBD2 matches 8 bases. J gave up 6 bases and V 3 bases, and 10 bases lay outside the gene matches. The CDR3 extends over 16 amino acids. CDR1 and CDR2 (germline): SGHNT, YYREEE (reference sequence).

V usage is TRBV28 and J usage is TRBJ2-7; possible D gene TRBD1, 6 bases. Trimming pared 8 bases from V and 1 base from J, leaving 15 bases between. Germline V gene lookup returns CDR1 MDHEN and CDR2 SYDVKM. The CDR3 totals 14 residues. Written as DNA, the CDR3 is TGTGCCAGCGCAGGGGCATCGGGATCCTACGAGCAGTACTTC. As protein: CASAGASGSYEQYF.

The chain links TRBV19 to TRBJ1-2; 11 bases are a match to TRBD1. With V trimmed by 7 bases and J by 4 bases, 2 bases remained unmatched. The CDR3 length is 13 residues. Germline V gene sequence: CDR1 LNHDA, CDR2 SQIVND (reference sequence). DNA of the CDR3: TGTGCCAGTATTGGGACAGGGGGCTATGGCTACACCTTC. Its protein is CASIGTGGYGYTF. Looking up the rest from reference TRBV19 and TRBJ1-2 gives the full variable domain: DGGITQSPKYLFRKEGQNVTLSCEQNLNHDAMYWYRQDPGQGLRLIYYSQIVNDFQKGDIAEGYSVSREKKESFPLTVTSAQKNPTAFYLCASIGTGGYGYTFGSGTRLTVV.

The chain couples TRBV7-9 to TRBJ1-4; 7 bases agree with TRBD1. CDR1 and CDR2 (germline): SEHNR, FQNEAQ (reference sequence). V dropped 2 bases and J dropped 6; count of bases not matched to a gene: 6. There are 15 residues in the CDR3. CDR3 sequence reads: CASSLRGGGDEKLFF. The CDR3 DNA sequence: TGTGCCAGCAGCTTAAGAGGGGGCGGAGATGAAAAACTGTTTTTT.

The J gene is TRBJ2-1, the V gene TRBV7-2; 8 bases align to TRBD1. The length of the CDR3 is 19 residues. After removal of 5 bases from V and 1 base from J, the junction contained 16 bases not matched to a gene. Germline-derived CDR1 and CDR2 are SGHTA and FQGNSA. CDR3 coding DNA: TGTGCCAGCAGCCCCAAAGGATTGGGACAGGCCTTTTCCTACAATGAGCAGTTCTTC. It codes for CASSPKGLGQAFSYNEQFF.

This chain joins TRBV5-1 and TRBJ2-3, with 15 bases fitting TRBD2. Germline assignment: CDR1 SGHRS and CDR2 YFSETQ. The V segment lost 3 bases and the J segment 1 base; nucleotides outside the gene matches: 3. This CDR3 has 17 amino acids. The CDR3 region is CASSSGTSGGRTDTQYF. The CDR3 bases are TGCGCCAGCAGCTCCGGGACTAGCGGGGGGCGCACAGATACGCAGTATTTT. Full variable domain (missing parts from reference TRBV5-1 and TRBJ2-3): KAGVTQTPRYLIKTRGQQVTLSCSPISGHRSVSWYQQTPGQGLQFLFEYFSETQRNKGNFPGRFSGRQFSNSRSEMNVSTLELGDSALYLCASSSGTSGGRTDTQYFGPGTRLTVL.